These 18 T cell receptor beta chains share one sample of origin, sequenced in a study of spatial heterogeneity in lung cancer (dated 2019 in TCRdb). The investigation overall reported the following: The tumor nonsynonymous mutation count correlated with the number of expanded intratumoral alpha and beta TCRs.

The library was generated by 5' RACE. Sequencing took place on a NextSeq 500. TCRdb handled the public reads itself, with Q25 trimming in fastp and clone calling in MiXCR, and kept productive beta chains. Under each unique CDR3 protein, matching rows form one entry showing the most common genes and DNA. Present in this sample are about 9,800 distinct CDR3 sequences, approximately 50% of which were seen just once. 25% to 30% of the sample lies in the top ten. The antigens these receptors bind are not known. According to the study, the label for this sample's time point signals: sample taken at primary tumor resection. Sequencing was performed on lung tumor tissue, taken at surgery. The receptors originated from a female donor with early-stage non-small cell lung cancer.

Notes on this clonotype: This beta chain is an unintended read in a library built for alpha chains; its size means little. The V gene is TRBV11-2, the J gene TRBJ1-1; no clear D. CDR3 size: 14 residues. Germline CDR1 and CDR2: SGHAT and FQNNGV. Between the trimmed V and J ends, which lost 5 bases and 2 bases, there was a span of 12 bases. The CDR3, as DNA: TGTGCCAGCAGCACTTTGACACCTAACACTGAAGCTTTCTTT. Translation gives CASSTLTPNTEAFF. The full variable domain, rest sourced from reference TRBV11-2 and TRBJ1-1, is EAGVAQSPRYKIIEKRQSVAFWCNPISGHATLYWYQQILGQGPKLLIQFQNNGVVDDSQLPKDRFSAERLKGVDSTLKIQPAKLEDSAVYLCASSTLTPNTEAFFGQGTRLTVV.

About this clonotype: Found in a library prepared for alpha chains, this beta chain is an off-target read, and its abundance has little meaning. The chain has TRBV3-1 and TRBJ1-5, with TRBD1 identical over 10 bases. The trim removed 1 base at V and 6 bases at J, leaving 6 bases unmatched. CDR3 length equals 16 residues. Germline loops: CDR1 LGHDT, CDR2 YNNKEL (reference sequence). Here the CDR3 DNA reads TGTGCCAGCAGCCAAGGTGTCAGGACAGGGGGTCAGCCCCAGCATTTT. Protein product: CASSQGVRTGGQPQHF.

As regards this clonotype: This beta chain is an unintended read in a library built for alpha chains; its size means little. The V call is TRBV6-5, the J call TRBJ2-7, with D possibly matching TRBD1 (6 bases). V lost 5 bases and J lost 4, with 24 bases in between. The CDR3 consists of 17 residues. Germline V gives CDR1 MNHEY, CDR2 SVGAGI. The CDR3 spells CASSQRGDGTPPYEQYF. The DNA of the CDR3 is TGTGCCAGCAGTCAGAGGGGTGACGGGACACCTCCTTACGAGCAGTACTTC.

A remark on this clonotype: A library made for alpha chains picked up this beta chain off target, so its size means little. The gene calls are TRBV19 and TRBJ1-1, with 7 bases aligning to TRBD1. V was pared by 9 bases and J by 7 bases, with 5 bases of the junction left unmatched. CDR1 LNHDA and CDR2 SQIVND come from the germline V gene (reference sequence). This CDR3 contains 11 residues. The CDR3 DNA reads TGTGCCAGCAGGGGGGGAGTTGAAGCTTTCTTT. Residues: CASRGGVEAFF.

Worth noting for this clonotype: The library was built for alpha chains, so this beta chain is an off-target read and its size means little. This chain links TRBV6-1 with TRBJ2-5; D might be TRBD2 (7 bases). Germline CDR1 and CDR2: MNHNS and SASEGT. The CDR3 contains 15 residues. V was trimmed by 5 bases and J by 0 bases, leaving 13 bases between them. DNA for the CDR3: TGTGCCAGCAGTCGGGGGGCCGGGTACCAAGAGACCCAGTACTTC. It specifies CASSRGAGYQETQYF.

There are a few counts of this clonotype. Being off target in a library aimed at alpha chains, this beta chain has a size of little meaning. The gene calls are TRBV28 and TRBJ1-2; D unclear. CDR1 MDHEN and CDR2 SYDVKM come from the germline V gene. The CDR3 contains 15 residues. V was shortened by 6 bases and J by 4 bases, with 18 bases between the two germline ends. The CDR3 sequence: CASSHDTPRVYGYTF. The CDR3 nucleotides read TGTGCCAGCAGCCACGACACCCCTCGGGTCTATGGCTACACCTTC.

Details on this clonotype: This beta chain is an off-target read within a library intended for alpha chains, so its frequency means little. V usage is TRBV12-3 or TRBV12-4 and J usage is TRBJ2-3; tentatively, D is TRBD1 or TRBD2 (5 bases each). The CDR3 extends over 11 amino acids. The germline V and J ends were trimmed by 8 bases and 10 bases, with 13 bases remaining between them. Written as DNA, the CDR3 is TGTGCCAGCGGTCGGGACGTGTCGCAGTATTTT. Amino acids: CASGRDVSQYF.

This clonotype occurred a few times. The size of this beta chain means little, since it is a stray read in a library made for alpha chains. This sequence joins TRBV12-3 or TRBV12-4 and TRBJ1-2; D is ambiguous. The CDR3 extends over 13 amino acids. V lost 0 bases and J 5 bases, leaving 7 bases between the germline ends. The CDR3 DNA sequence: TGTGCCAGCAGTTTAGCCAGGAGGTATGGCTACACCTTC. It is translated as CASSLARRYGYTF.

About this clonotype: This beta chain is an off-target read within a library intended for alpha chains, so its frequency means little. The gene calls are TRBV4-3 and TRBJ2-5; no clear D. V gave up 4 bases and J gave up 4 bases, with 19 bases separating them. The V gene's germline CDR1 is LGHNA and CDR2 YSLEER. The CDR3 has 16 residues. The CDR3 loop reads CASSPERADWTETQYF. CDR3 DNA sequence: TGCGCCAGCAGCCCCGAAAGGGCCGACTGGACAGAGACCCAGTACTTC.

This clonotype was observed a single time. This beta chain is a stray read from a library made for alpha chains; its abundance is not meaningful. The chain couples TRBV28 to TRBJ2-1, with 8 bases aligning to TRBD2. Germline lookup yields CDR1 MDHEN and CDR2 SYDVKM. Trimming at V came to 1 base and at J to 7 bases, leaving 3 bases not matched to a gene. This CDR3 has 14 amino acids. CDR3 in DNA: TGTGCCAGCAGTTTATTCGGCGGGGGGAATGAGCAGTTCTTC. It translates to CASSLFGGGNEQFF.

A word on this clonotype: Since the library was made to target alpha chains, this beta chain is a stray read and its abundance is not meaningful. This chain uses TRBV12-3 or TRBV12-4 with TRBJ2-2, with D possibly TRBD1 on 5 matching bases. The V end lost 6 bases, the J end lost 7 bases, and 15 bases lay between the germline ends. CDR3 size: 14 residues. The CDR3 DNA is TGTGCCAGCAGAGCCGTAGGGGCGGTCGGGGAGCTGTTTTTT. Its protein is CASRAVGAVGELFF.

Of note for this clonotype: This beta chain turned up in a library designed for alpha chains; as an off-target read, its abundance says little. The chain is built from TRBV7-2 and TRBJ1-4; D call uncertain. The CDR3 contains 15 residues. With 1 base removed from V and 7 bases from J, the gap between germline ends came to 13 bases. Germline assignment: CDR1 SGHTA and CDR2 FQGNSA. CDR3 bases: TGTGCCAGCAGCTTAGACAGCCGAGGGAGTGAAAAACTGTTTTTT. This encodes CASSLDSRGSEKLFF. Looking up the rest from reference TRBV7-2 and TRBJ1-4 gives the full variable domain: GAGVSQSPSNKVTEKGKDVELRCDPISGHTALYWYRQSLGQGLEFLIYFQGNSAPDKSGLPSDRFSAERTGGSVSTLTIQRTQQEDSAVYLCASSLDSRGSEKLFFGSGTQLSVL.

With respect to this clonotype: This beta chain came through as a stray read in a library set up for alpha chains, and its size says little. This chain links TRBV12-3 or TRBV12-4 with TRBJ1-2; tentative D call: TRBD1 (6 bases). V dropped 3 bases and J dropped 7 bases, with 9 bases sitting between them. The CDR3 runs to 12 residues. The CDR3, as DNA: TGTGCCAGCAGTTTTCGGGGGCTTGGCTACACCTTC. Its protein product is CASSFRGLGYTF.

This clonotype was counted a single time. Found in a library prepared for alpha chains, this beta chain is an off-target read, and its abundance has little meaning. The CDR3 here is CASSQDWKETQYF. The CDR3 nucleotides read TGCGCCAGCAGCCAAGATTGGAAAGAGACCCAGTACTTC. The V gene is TRBV4-3, the J gene TRBJ2-5; D uncertain. CDR3 length: 13 amino acids. V lost 0 bases and J 3 bases, leaving 5 bases between the germline ends. Germline CDR1 reads LGHNA; CDR2 reads YSLEER.

The sample holds a few counts of this clonotype. Little can be read into the size of this beta chain, an off-target read in a library designed for alpha chains. The V call is TRBV6-5, the J call TRBJ2-3, with TRBD1 identical over 7 bases. V shed 7 bases and J 3 bases; nucleotides not matched to a gene: 7. Germline V gene data show CDR1 as MNHEY and CDR2 as SVGAGI. This CDR3 has 14 amino acids. CDR3 bases: TGTGCCAGCAAAGGGGGCGCTTGGACAGATACGCAGTATTTT. Translating gives CASKGGAWTDTQYF.

Remarks on this clonotype: The library was prepared for alpha chains; this beta chain is a stray read, so its frequency means little. This chain links TRBV6-5 with TRBJ1-2, with D uncertain. CDR1 is MNHEY and CDR2 is SVGAGI in the germline V gene. The length of the CDR3 is 13 residues. V lost 0 bases, J lost 8 bases, and 10 bases lay in between. CDR3 DNA: TGTGCCAGCAGTTACTCGGCAGAGTCGGGCTACACCTTC. Its translation: CASSYSAESGYTF.

For this clonotype: For a library built for alpha chains, this beta chain is a stray read; little rests on its size. The V gene is TRBV20-1, the J gene TRBJ2-5, with 9 bases fitting TRBD1. After removal of 6 bases from V and 4 bases from J, the junction contained 15 bases not matched to a gene. The CDR3 has 16 residues. Germline values: CDR1 DFQATT, CDR2 SNEGSKA (reference sequence). DNA of the CDR3: TGCAGTGCCCAGAGGACAGGGGCCTACTCGGGAGAGACCCAGTACTTC. Translated, it gives CSAQRTGAYSGETQYF.

Remarks on this clonotype: A library made for alpha chains picked up this beta chain off target, so its size means little. The rearrangement uses TRBV5-6 and TRBJ1-2; D unresolved. The CDR3 runs 13 residues. Germline assignment: CDR1 SGHDT and CDR2 YYEEEE. The V gene lost 4 bases and the J gene lost 4 bases, with 11 bases spanning the gap. This CDR3 reads CASSTRTGYGYTF. The DNA of the CDR3 is TGTGCCAGCAGCACCAGGACGGGCTATGGCTACACCTTC. Drawing the rest from reference TRBV5-6 and TRBJ1-2, the complete variable domain is DAGVTQSPTHLIKTRGQQVTLRCSPKSGHDTVSWYQQALGQGPQFIFQYYEEEERQRGNFPDRFSGHQFPNYSSELNVNALLLGDSALYLCASSTRTGYGYTFGSGTRLTVV.